The next 29 T cell receptor beta chains were all read from a single sample in a study of blood T cell repertoires in COVID-19. The table came from immunoSEQ multiplex PCR; TCRdb's copy has only in-frame clones and leaves some out. The sample holds just over 650,000 clones; over 80% are singletons and the top ten take over 0.2%. The specimen was peripheral blood. The receptors originated from a young woman with acute or convalescent COVID-19.

The chain combines TRBV18 with TRBJ1-6, with TRBD1 identical over 11 bases. There are 19 residues in the CDR3. V lost 2 bases to trimming and J lost 9 bases; unmatched junction nucleotides: 15. Looked up from germline, CDR1 is KGHSH and CDR2 is LQKENI. In DNA, the CDR3 is TGTGCCAGCTCACCAGGACAGGGGGCTATTTGGCAAGGTGGTTCACCCCTCCACTTT. It is translated as CASSPGQGAIWQGGSPLHF.

This rearrangement joins TRBV4-1 to TRBJ2-2; 10 nucleotides align to TRBD1. CDR3 length: 17 residues. V lost 0 bases and J lost 6; bases outside the gene matches: 7. Germline V gene sequence: CDR1 MGHRA, CDR2 YSYEKL. The CDR3 DNA is TGCGCCAGCAGCCAAGATATTAGACAGGGGGCGCCCGGGGAGCTGTTTTTT. Translating it yields CASSQDIRQGAPGELFF.

This clone has a single count. J is TRBJ2-3 and V is TRBV19, with a tentative D call TRBD1 (6 bases). V lost 5 bases to trimming and J lost 2 bases, with 11 bases between them. The CDR3 consists of 14 residues. Germline-derived CDR1 and CDR2 are LNHDA and SQIVND (reference sequence). CDR3 amino acids: CASSPGTSTDTQYF. In nucleotides, the CDR3 is TGTGCCAGTAGTCCCGGGACATCCACAGATACGCAGTATTTT.

This clone came up a few times. The chain carries TRBV7-9 and TRBJ1-1, with a tentative D call TRBD1 (6 bases). This CDR3 region has 12 residues. Between the trimmed V and J ends, which lost 6 bases and 13 bases, there was a span of 18 bases. Germline-derived CDR1 and CDR2 are SEHNR and FQNEAQ (reference sequence). Here the CDR3 DNA reads TGTGCCAGCAGGGAAGAACAGGGTAGAGGTTTCTTT. Its translation: CASREEQGRGFF.

The chain is built from TRBV6-5 and TRBJ1-1; no firm D call. Germline V gene data show CDR1 as MNHEY and CDR2 as SVGAGI. V was clipped by 6 bases and J by 0 bases, with 11 bases between them. The CDR3 has 14 residues. CDR3 bases: TGTGCCAGCAGCAACCAACTCATGAACACTGAAGCTTTCTTT. As protein: CASSNQLMNTEAFF.

The chain uses TRBV4-1 and TRBJ2-5; possibly TRBD2 for D (7 bases). Looked up from germline, CDR1 is MGHRA and CDR2 is YSYEKL. There are 16 residues in the CDR3. Trimming shortened V by 5 bases and J by 4 bases, and 20 bases separated the two germline ends. The CDR3 sequence: CASSFEGGGRPETQYF. DNA of the CDR3: TGCGCCAGCAGCTTCGAGGGGGGCGGGAGACCAGAGACCCAGTACTTC.

DNA for the CDR3: TGCGCCAGCAGTGAGTCGGTGGGGAGGGGCCAGACGGGCCAAATAGGTAATTCACCCCTCCACTTT. This translates into CASSESVGRGQTGQIGNSPLHF. This chain uses TRBV10-1 with TRBJ1-6; a weak D match, TRBD1 (5 bases). CDR1 and CDR2 (germline): WNHNN, SYGVQD (reference sequence). Trimming removed 0 bases from V and 6 bases from J, with 30 bases in between. The CDR3 sequence is 22 residues long.

CDR3 loop: CASSQDLTGELFF. In nucleotides, the CDR3 is TGTGCCAGCAGCCAAGATCTCACCGGGGAGCTGTTTTTT. This chain joins TRBV14 and TRBJ2-2; D unresolved. CDR1 SGHDN and CDR2 FVKESK come from the germline V gene. Trimming removed 0 bases from V and 4 bases from J, with 3 bases in between. The CDR3 contains 13 residues.

This chain uses TRBV28 with TRBJ1-3; D gene unclear. The CDR3 totals 15 residues. Trimming pared 5 bases from V and 1 base from J, leaving 12 bases between. Germline values: CDR1 MDHEN, CDR2 SYDVKM. CDR3 sequence (DNA): TGTGCCAGCAGTCCCCCACAGATTTCTGGAAACACCATATATTTT. Its translation is CASSPPQISGNTIYF.

This chain connects TRBV9 to TRBJ2-1; 8 nucleotides line up with TRBD1. CDR3 length equals 14 residues. CDR1 is SGDLS, CDR2 YYNGEE, per germline. Trimming took 4 bases from V and 6 from J; bases not matched to a gene: 6. For the CDR3, the DNA is TGTGCCAGCAGCCTACAGGACAGGGTCAATGAGCAGTTCTTC. The encoded protein is CASSLQDRVNEQFF.

This clone is a singleton in its sample. This chain links TRBV10-3 with TRBJ2-7; 9 bases align to TRBD2. In germline, CDR1 is ENHRY, CDR2 SYGVKD. V was pared by 4 bases and J by 1 base, with 17 bases of the junction left unmatched. The CDR3 runs 19 residues. Here the CDR3 reads CAISGLVASGESGSYEQYF. The CDR3 DNA follows: TGTGCCATCAGTGGATTAGTGGCTAGCGGGGAGTCGGGGTCCTACGAGCAGTACTTC.

The chain carries TRBV27 and TRBJ2-1, with D possibly matching TRBD2 (5 bases). CDR1 is MNHEY and CDR2 is SMNVEV in the germline V gene (reference sequence). Trimming pared 6 bases from V and 0 bases from J, leaving 9 bases between. The CDR3 loop spans 14 amino acids. CDR3 residues: CASRQRASYNEQFF. In DNA, the CDR3 is TGTGCCAGCAGGCAGAGGGCCTCCTACAATGAGCAGTTCTTC.

The chain carries TRBV6-5 and TRBJ1-3; D is possibly TRBD1 (5 bases). Germline CDR1 reads MNHEY; CDR2 reads SVGAGI. Trimming shortened V by 6 bases and J by 0 bases, and 12 bases separated the two germline ends. This CDR3 region has 15 residues. In DNA, the CDR3 is TGTGCCAGCAGCGATCCAGGGTTCTCTGGAAACACCATATATTTT. It encodes CASSDPGFSGNTIYF.

The chain recombines TRBV6-5 with TRBJ1-5; 8 bases are a match to TRBD1. The CDR3 length is 15 residues. V shed 6 bases and J 0 bases; nucleotides not matched to a gene: 4. Germline V gene sequence: CDR1 MNHEY, CDR2 SVGAGI. The chain's CDR3 is CASSGDRFSNQPQHF. DNA for the CDR3: TGTGCCAGCAGCGGGGACAGGTTTAGCAATCAGCCCCAGCATTTT.

This clone was counted a single time. This chain uses TRBV7-2 with TRBJ1-6, with 9 nucleotides matching TRBD1. The junction had 4 bases not matched to a gene; V was cut back by 5 bases and J by 8 bases. CDR1 and CDR2 from the germline V gene are SGHTA and FQGNSA. The CDR3 is made up of 14 amino acids. The CDR3 sequence is CASSTGQGYSPLHF. CDR3 in DNA: TGTGCCAGCAGCACGGGACAGGGTTATTCACCCCTCCACTTT.

J is TRBJ1-1 and V is TRBV19; the D gene is possibly TRBD1 (6 bases). Trimming left V 3 bases short and J 1 base short, with 9 bases between. Germline assignment: CDR1 LNHDA and CDR2 SQIVND (reference sequence). The CDR3 is 14 residues long. The CDR3 reads CASSILGQNTEAFF. The DNA for the CDR3 is TGTGCCAGTAGTATCCTGGGACAGAACACTGAAGCTTTCTTT.

V is TRBV29-1 and J is TRBJ1-1; TRBD1 aligns across 9 bases. The J segment lost 6 bases and the V segment lost 6 bases, leaving 5 bases of the junction unmatched. This CDR3 spans 12 amino acids. Germline loops: CDR1 SQVTM, CDR2 ANQGSEA. CDR3 coding DNA: TGCAGCGTGGGGACAGGGTTTGCTGAAGCTTTCTTT. Residues: CSVGTGFAEAFF.

The table lists this clone with a count of one. The rearrangement links TRBV18 to TRBJ2-1; 7 bases map to TRBD2. V lost 2 bases to trimming and J lost 0 bases; unmatched junction nucleotides: 1. Germline V gene sequence: CDR1 KGHSH, CDR2 LQKENI. This CDR3 has 15 amino acids. This CDR3 reads CASSPGGSSYNEQFF. CDR3 DNA: TGTGCCAGCTCACCAGGCGGGAGCTCCTACAATGAGCAGTTCTTC.

Concerning this clone itself: At one of its ends the junction is not consistent with the germline gene, which may arise from a read error. The V and J genes are TRBV9 and TRBJ2-5; 8 bases are shared with TRBD2. The CDR3 consists of 15 residues. CDR1 SGDLS and CDR2 YYNGEE come from the germline V gene. CDR3 sequence: CASSGQRGPQGTQYF. CDR3 in DNA: TGTGCCAGCAGCGGGCAGCGGGGGCCCCAAGGGACCCAGTACTTC.

This chain uses TRBV6-4 with TRBJ2-1, with 8 bases lining up with TRBD2. The V gene's germline CDR1 is MRHNA and CDR2 SNTAGT. The CDR3 has 15 residues. The ends lost 6 bases at V and 6 bases at J; junction bases unmatched: 10. CDR3 bases: TGTGCCAGCAGCAAAGACTCCGGGACTAGCAATGAGCAGTTCTTC. Encoded protein: CASSKDSGTSNEQFF.

V and J are TRBV27 and TRBJ1-1; D gene ambiguous. The CDR3 totals 11 residues. Trimming removed 5 bases at V and 5 bases at J, with 6 bases between. Germline V CDR1 and CDR2: MNHEY, SMNVEV (reference sequence). In DNA form, the CDR3 reads TGTGCCAGCAGTCTAGGAACTGAAGCTTTCTTT. It yields the protein CASSLGTEAFF.

The genes are TRBV3-1 (or the pseudogene TRBV3-2) and TRBJ1-1; D not resolved. This CDR3 region has 13 residues. V shed 2 bases and J shed 7 bases, with 11 bases lying between them. Germline CDR1 reads LGHDT; CDR2 reads YNNKEL (reference sequence). Written as DNA, the CDR3 is TGTGCCAGCAGCCAATTACAGAATTATGAAGCTTTCTTT. This encodes CASSQLQNYEAFF.

As regards this clone: Other DNA sequences in the sample encode the same CDR3. The rearrangement links TRBV3-1 (or the pseudogene TRBV3-2) to TRBJ1-2, with 11 positions matching TRBD1. The CDR3 contains 14 residues. CDR1 and CDR2 from the germline V gene are LGHDT and YNNKEL (reference sequence). After removal of 4 bases from V and 5 bases from J, the junction contained 3 bases not matched to a gene. CDR3 residues: CASSPGTGGYGYTF. Written as DNA, the CDR3 is TGTGCCAGCAGCCCTGGGACAGGGGGATATGGCTACACCTTC.

The rearrangement joins TRBV7-2 to TRBJ2-7; the match to TRBD1 covers 8 bases. The CDR3 sequence is 14 residues long. Germline lookup yields CDR1 SGHTA and CDR2 FQGNSA. The V gene end was trimmed by 1 base and the J gene end by 7 bases; junction bases not matched to a gene: 6. The CDR3 sequence is CASSLETGAGEQYF. Written as DNA, the CDR3 is TGTGCCAGCAGCTTAGAGACAGGGGCGGGTGAGCAGTACTTC.

V gene TRBV18 combines with J gene TRBJ1-1; TRBD1 aligns across 12 bases. This CDR3 has 15 residues. Per the germline V gene, CDR1 is KGHSH and CDR2 is LQKENI. Losses at the gene ends were 4 bases for V and 5 bases for J; bases not matched to a gene: 5. CDR3 in amino acids: CASSQGQGARTEAFF. CDR3 bases: TGTGCCAGCTCACAGGGACAGGGGGCGAGGACTGAAGCTTTCTTT.

The rearrangement links TRBV9 to TRBJ2-3; 8 bases are a match to TRBD2. V shed 0 bases and J 3 bases; nucleotides not matched to a gene: 3. Germline CDR1 and CDR2: SGDLS and YYNGEE. This CDR3 has 15 amino acids. The CDR3: CASSVGAGGTDTQYF. The CDR3 DNA reads as TGTGCCAGCAGCGTAGGGGCGGGGGGTACAGATACGCAGTATTTT.

The CDR3 region is CASSPGQGAALGQPQHF. The CDR3 DNA reads as TGTGCCAGCAGTCCGGGACAGGGGGCTGCTTTGGGTCAGCCCCAGCATTTT. The chain carries TRBV6-2 or TRBV6-3 and TRBJ1-5, with 12 nucleotides matching TRBD1. Losses at the gene ends were 5 bases for V and 6 bases for J; bases not matched to a gene: 11. The CDR3 length is 17 residues. The germline V gene has CDR1 MNHEY and CDR2 SVGEGT.

This clone appeared a single time. This chain connects TRBV6-5 to TRBJ2-7, with a possible D match to TRBD1 (6 bases). This CDR3 contains 13 residues. V was trimmed by 6 bases and J by 5 bases, leaving 14 bases between them. CDR1 is MNHEY, CDR2 SVGAGI, per germline. As DNA, the CDR3 is TGTGCCAGCAGCGATACAGGGTTTGACGAGCAGTACTTC. Protein product: CASSDTGFDEQYF.

The sample holds one count of this clone. The genes are TRBV5-8 and TRBJ1-6; the D is unclear. CDR1 and CDR2 from the germline V gene are SGHTS and YDEGEE. This CDR3 region has 17 residues. Trimming pared 4 bases from V and 5 bases from J, leaving 19 bases between. CDR3: CASSRTRTGSDNSPLHF. The CDR3 DNA follows: TGTGCCAGCAGCCGTACCAGAACCGGGAGCGATAATTCACCCCTCCACTTT.